This TCR beta chain was sequenced for a study of OX40 agonist ivuxolimab in advanced cancers. Whole-study context: The dose-escalation cohort was approximately 85% male, with a mean age of around 60 years, ranging about 23 to 90.

Trimming pared 1 base from V and 5 bases from J, leaving 9 bases between. CDR1 is SGHTA, CDR2 FQGNSA, per germline. The CDR3 consists of 13 residues. Sequenced by immunoSEQ multiplex PCR; TCRdb stores in-frame clones only, minus some. The sample has approximately 70,000 clones; around 86% are singletons. Study observations and caveats: At 0.1 to 3.0 mg/kg and by week 6, clonal expansion occurred in CD4+ and CD8+ blood T cells. On average, CD8+ T cells showed a greater number of expanded clones than CD4+.

Details on this clone: What it recognizes is unknown.

The genes are TRBV7-2 and TRBJ2-7; weak D call: TRBD1 (5 bases). The specimen was CD4+ or CD8+ T cells sorted from blood, collected in a trial of the OX40 agonist ivuxolimab. The source is an adult with an advanced solid tumor such as melanoma, head and neck, liver or kidney cancer. Written as DNA, the CDR3 is TGTGCCAGCAGCTTAGTAAGGGGCGACGAGCAGTACGTC. Its protein product is CASSLVRGDEQYV.